The 20 T cell receptor beta chains presented below share a single source sample, sequenced in a study of OX40 agonist ivuxolimab in advanced cancers. The library was obtained by the immunoSEQ multiplex PCR assay. TCRdb mirrors the immuneACCESS table, restricted to in-frame sequences. Some clones are absent from its copies; in checked studies, under half trace to an unresolved V gene, and the reason for the others is unknown. The sample table contains 70,000 to 90,000 clones; only one count was recorded for around nine tenths of them. The biggest ten clones account for around 0.4% of the sample. Sample: CD4+ or CD8+ T cells sorted from blood, taken in a trial of the OX40 agonist ivuxolimab. The receptor source for this set is an adult with an advanced solid tumor such as melanoma, head and neck, liver or kidney cancer.

V usage is TRBV11-2 and J usage is TRBJ1-2; D call uncertain. Trimming stripped 1 base from V and 4 bases from J, with 13 bases between. This CDR3 comprises 15 residues. Germline V gives CDR1 SGHAT, CDR2 FQNNGV. The CDR3 nucleotides are TGTGCCAGCAGCTTAGCCCTCGTCCCCTCCTATGGCTACACCTTC. Translated, it gives CASSLALVPSYGYTF.

The chain employs TRBV18 and TRBJ2-3; 12 positions agree with TRBD2. The CDR3 runs to 18 residues. Germline CDR1 is KGHSH and CDR2 is LQKENI. Trimming took 3 bases from V and 6 from J; bases not matched to a gene: 13. For the CDR3, the DNA is TGTGCCAGCTCACCTACTAGAGGACTAGCGGGACGGTCCGATACGCAGTATTTT. It translates to CASSPTRGLAGRSDTQYF. Full variable domain (outside the CDR3, taken from reference TRBV18 and TRBJ2-3): NAGVMQNPRHLVRRRGQEARLRCSPMKGHSHVYWYRQLPEEGLKFMVYLQKENIIDESGMPKERFSAEFPKEGPSILRIQQVVRGDSAAYFCASSPTRGLAGRSDTQYFGPGTRLTVL.

This chain uses TRBV5-1 with TRBJ1-4; TRBD1 aligns across 8 bases. This CDR3 spans 15 amino acids. Trimming took 4 bases from V and 0 from J; bases not matched to a gene: 2. Germline V gene lookup returns CDR1 SGHRS and CDR2 YFSETQ. CDR3 loop: CASSPDRATNEKLFF. The CDR3, as DNA: TGCGCCAGCAGCCCGGACAGGGCAACTAATGAAAAACTGTTTTTT. Supplemented by reference TRBV5-1 and TRBJ1-4, the full variable domain reads KAGVTQTPRYLIKTRGQQVTLSCSPISGHRSVSWYQQTPGQGLQFLFEYFSETQRNKGNFPGRFSGRQFSNSRSEMNVSTLELGDSALYLCASSPDRATNEKLFFGSGTQLSVL.

J is TRBJ2-3 and V is TRBV2, with 7 bases matching TRBD2. Germline CDR1 is SNHLY and CDR2 is FYNNEI. The CDR3 is 17 amino acids. V lost 0 bases, J lost 1 base, and 7 bases stayed unmatched. The CDR3 here is CASSEAPSGKGTDTQYF. The CDR3 bases are TGTGCCAGCAGTGAAGCGCCCAGCGGGAAGGGCACAGATACGCAGTATTTT.

The rearrangement links TRBV30 to TRBJ2-3; D possibly corresponds to TRBD2 (6 bases). The CDR3 runs to 15 residues. Germline V gene data show CDR1 as GTSNPN and CDR2 as SVGIG (reference sequence). V was cut by 6 bases and J by 0 bases, with 16 bases left in between. In nucleotides, the CDR3 is TGTGCCTGCAGCGCAGCTAGCGTAAGCACAGATACGCAGTATTTT. This gives the protein CACSAASVSTDTQYF.

This sequence joins TRBV30 and TRBJ2-7; D not certain. The V end was cut by 3 bases, the J end by 7 bases, with 13 bases between. Germline CDR1 is GTSNPN and CDR2 is SVGIG (reference sequence). This CDR3 is 12 amino acids long. CDR3 DNA: TGTGCCTGGAGCTTCGGTGCTGGAGAGCAGTACTTC. This codes for CAWSFGAGEQYF.

This clone was detected a few times. The rearrangement uses TRBV11-1 and TRBJ2-7; TRBD2 might be the D (5 bases). Germline V lookup: CDR1 SGHAT, CDR2 FQDESV (reference sequence). V dropped 0 bases and J dropped 9 bases, with 15 bases sitting between them. The CDR3 covers 14 residues. CDR3 DNA sequence: TGTGCCAGCAGCTTAGCCGGGAACTCGGTGGGGCAGTACTTC. The encoded protein is CASSLAGNSVGQYF.

The chain has TRBV19 and TRBJ2-7; 9 bases agree with TRBD1. Germline V gene data show CDR1 as LNHDA and CDR2 as SQIVND (reference sequence). CDR3 length: 13 residues. After removal of 9 bases from V and 7 bases from J, the junction contained 10 bases not matched to a gene. Here the CDR3 DNA reads TGTGCCAGCGAAGGACAGGGGCCGGGGGAGCAGTACTTC. Translating gives CASEGQGPGEQYF.

The J gene is TRBJ1-1, the V gene TRBV19; no clear D gene. V dropped 6 bases and J dropped 0 bases, with 8 bases sitting between them. Per germline, CDR1 LNHDA and CDR2 SQIVND (reference sequence). This CDR3 spans 13 amino acids. CDR3 residues: CASSDGLNTEAFF. CDR3 sequence (DNA): TGTGCCAGTAGCGACGGATTGAACACTGAAGCTTTCTTT.

This sequence joins TRBV7-2 and TRBJ2-5; D may be TRBD1 or TRBD2 (6 bases each). The CDR3 sequence is 14 residues long. The germline gives CDR1 SGHTA, CDR2 FQGNSA. Between the trimmed V and J ends, which lost 8 bases and 7 bases, there was a span of 20 bases. CDR3 in amino acids: CASAPGGHTGTQYF. CDR3 DNA sequence: TGTGCCAGCGCGCCCGGGGGACACACGGGGACCCAGTACTTC.

The chain uses TRBV4-3 and TRBJ2-5, with 10 bases aligning to TRBD1. This CDR3 has 17 residues. J was trimmed by 4 bases and V by 0 bases; bases with no gene match: 8. The germline V gene has CDR1 LGHNA and CDR2 YSLEER. The DNA of the CDR3 is TGCGCCAGCAGCCAAGAAGGGTGGGGACAGGGGATAGAGACCCAGTACTTC. As protein: CASSQEGWGQGIETQYF.

A word on this clone: Other DNA sequences in the sample encode the same CDR3. This chain joins TRBV19 and TRBJ1-2, with 9 bases that match TRBD1. Germline V CDR1 and CDR2: LNHDA, SQIVND (reference sequence). V lost 6 bases to trimming and J lost 5 bases; unmatched junction nucleotides: 4. The CDR3 spans 13 residues. CDR3 in DNA: TGTGCCAGTAGACCCGGGACAGGGTATGGCTACACCTTC. Translated, it gives CASRPGTGYGYTF.

This clone was recorded only once. V and J are TRBV19 and TRBJ2-7, with 12 bases fitting TRBD2. The CDR3 spans 16 residues. V trimming: 1 base; J trimming: 4 bases; junction bases outside the gene matches: 5. CDR1 is LNHDA and CDR2 is SQIVND in the germline V gene (reference sequence). The CDR3 loop is CASSIVSGTSGYEQYF. The CDR3 DNA follows: TGTGCCAGTAGTATAGTTTCCGGGACTAGCGGGTACGAGCAGTACTTC.

V usage is TRBV19 and J usage is TRBJ2-7, with a tentative D call TRBD2 (6 bases). Per germline, CDR1 LNHDA and CDR2 SQIVND (reference sequence). V dropped 3 bases and J dropped 1 base, with 10 bases sitting between them. The CDR3 is made up of 14 amino acids. CDR3 residues: CASSIKGTSYEQYF. Written as DNA, the CDR3 is TGTGCCAGTAGTATTAAGGGGACTTCCTACGAGCAGTACTTC.

The chain recombines TRBV28 with TRBJ2-1; no reliable D call. The CDR3 length is 11 residues. The V and J ends lost 7 bases and 14 bases respectively, with 15 bases between them. Germline V gene lookup returns CDR1 MDHEN and CDR2 SYDVKM. CDR3 region: CASIGDGPKFF. For the CDR3, the DNA is TGTGCCAGCATCGGAGACGGTCCCAAGTTCTTC. Complete variable domain (other parts from reference TRBV28 and TRBJ2-1): DVKVTQSSRYLVKRTGEKVFLECVQDMDHENMFWYRQDPGLGLRLIYFSYDVKMKEKGDIPEGYSVSREKKERFSLILESASTNQTSMYLCASIGDGPKFFGPGTRLTVL.

This chain joins TRBV2 and TRBJ1-2; a possible D gene is TRBD1 (6 bases). Trimming removed 0 bases from V and 6 bases from J, with 8 bases in between. Germline V lookup: CDR1 SNHLY, CDR2 FYNNEI. This CDR3 contains 13 residues. CDR3 residues: CASSEAWTDGYTF. DNA of the CDR3: TGTGCCAGCAGTGAAGCGTGGACAGATGGCTACACCTTC.

This chain joins TRBV7-2 and TRBJ1-1, with 7 bases matching TRBD1. Germline CDR1 SGHTA, CDR2 FQGNSA. This CDR3 contains 13 residues. After removal of 2 bases from V and 3 bases from J, the junction contained 0 bases not matched to a gene. The CDR3 spells CASSLQGDTEAFF. CDR3 in DNA: TGTGCCAGCAGCTTACAGGGGGACACTGAAGCTTTCTTT. The full variable domain, in which reference TRBV7-2 and TRBJ1-1 provide the parts outside the CDR3, is GAGVSQSPSNKVTEKGKDVELRCDPISGHTALYWYRQSLGQGLEFLIYFQGNSAPDKSGLPSDRFSAERTGGSVSTLTIQRTQQEDSAVYLCASSLQGDTEAFFGQGTRLTVV.

This sequence joins TRBV19 and TRBJ2-7; the D gene could be TRBD1 or TRBD2 (6 bases each). Trimming shortened V by 8 bases and J by 3 bases, and 14 bases separated the two germline ends. Germline V gives CDR1 LNHDA, CDR2 SQIVND (reference sequence). The CDR3 loop spans 13 amino acids. The CDR3 sequence: CASGRDILYEQYF. DNA for the CDR3: TGTGCCAGTGGGCGGGACATTCTCTACGAGCAGTACTTC.

The chain joins TRBV20-1 to TRBJ2-7; D is ambiguous. Deletions cut 3 bases from V and 2 bases from J, with 5 bases between. CDR3 size: 11 residues. Germline V CDR1 and CDR2: DFQATT, SNEGSKA (reference sequence). The CDR3 sequence is CSASGTYEQYF. The CDR3 nucleotides are TGCAGTGCTAGCGGTACCTACGAGCAGTACTTC.

This chain links TRBV6-4 with TRBJ2-7; 14 bases fit TRBD2. The CDR3 is 16 amino acids. Germline CDR1 reads MRHNA; CDR2 reads SNTAGT. V lost 9 bases and J lost 5; bases outside the gene matches: 12. CDR3 sequence (DNA): TGTGCCAGGAGATATAGGACTAGCGGGAGGATCCACGAGCAGTACTTC. Amino acid sequence: CARRYRTSGRIHEQYF.